The source of this T cell receptor (beta chain) is a study of blood T cells in healthy people across ages. Study results and limitations: Observed TCR beta diversity per million T cells went down as age went up. This fall followed a roughly linear course with age.

This CDR3 is built from 14 residues. V was clipped by 2 bases and J by 0 bases, with 11 bases between them. CDR1 and CDR2 from the germline V gene are SQVTM and ANQGSEA. Notes on this clonotype: Its cognate antigen is unknown.

With a J-beta primer mix and a sample-barcoded 5' primer, a second PCR ran roughly 7 to 11 cycles. TCRdb used MiXCR to reprocess the 5' RACE reads, holding one entry per CDR3 protein. The sample yields over a million distinct CDR3 sequences, roughly two fifths seen once. This TCR was recovered from a woman between 18 and 30 years old in good health. The sample was blood. The chain has TRBV29-1 and TRBJ2-7, with a tentative D call TRBD2 (6 bases). CDR3 amino acids: CSVEWRRDSYEQYF. As DNA, the CDR3 is TGCAGCGTTGAATGGAGGAGGGACTCCTACGAGCAGTACTTC.